The 12 T cell receptor beta chains below all came from one sample that was sequenced in a study of Graves' ophthalmopathy and Graves' hyperthyroidism. TCR beta CDR3 amplification used RNA transcripts. First-round RT-PCR relied on HTBI primers, and a second-round multiplex PCR came next. TCRdb reanalysed the multiplex PCR reads using MiXCR and keeps one entry per CDR3 protein. Of 580,000 or so distinct CDR3 sequences detected, approximately 37% appear once; the ten largest clones hold about 4.2%. The sequencing sample was made of peripheral blood or thyroid tissue (not recorded which). The source is an adult man with Graves' hyperthyroidism.

In this sample, this clonotype turned up many times. The genes are TRBV29-1 and TRBJ2-5, with 7 bases lining up with TRBD1. Per germline, CDR1 SQVTM and CDR2 ANQGSEA. The ends lost 2 bases at V and 2 bases at J; junction bases unmatched: 8. The CDR3 loop spans 15 amino acids. CDR3 sequence (DNA): TGCAGCGTTGAATTGCGACAGGGTCGTCAAGAGACCCAGTACTTC. This translates into CSVELRQGRQETQYF. The full variable domain, in which reference TRBV29-1 and TRBJ2-5 provide the parts outside the CDR3, is SAVISQKPSRDICQRGTSLTIQCQVDSQVTMMFWYRQQPGQSLTLIATANQGSEATYESGFVIDKFPISRPNLTFSTLTVSNMSPEDSSIYLCSVELRQGRQETQYFGPGTRLLVL.

This clonotype was observed many times. The CDR3 coding sequence is TGTGCCAGCAGTCCAGGAGATTATCAGCCCCAGCATTTT. Translating it yields CASSPGDYQPQHF. V and J are TRBV6-5 and TRBJ1-5, with no clear D. V gave up 5 bases and J gave up 5 bases, with 10 bases separating them. CDR3 length: 13 amino acids. The germline CDR1 and CDR2 sequences are MNHEY and SVGAGI.

The chain links TRBV2 to TRBJ2-7, with 8 bases lining up with TRBD1. Germline V gene sequence: CDR1 SNHLY, CDR2 FYNNEI. With V trimmed by 7 bases and J by 5 bases, 13 bases remained unmatched. CDR3 size: 15 residues. As DNA, the CDR3 is TGTGCCAGCAAGGGGTGGAAATCGACAGGGGACGAGCAGTACTTC. Residues: CASKGWKSTGDEQYF. The whole variable domain, remainder taken from reference TRBV2 and TRBJ2-7, is EPEVTQTPSHQVTQMGQEVILRCVPISNHLYFYWYRQILGQKVEFLVSFYNNEISEKSEIFDDQFSVERPDGSNFTLKIRSTKLEDSAMYFCASKGWKSTGDEQYFGPGTRLTVT.

The chain links TRBV19 to TRBJ1-1; a possible D gene is TRBD1 (5 bases). CDR3 length: 14 residues. V was cut by 8 bases and J by 3 bases, with 16 bases left in between. Germline CDR1 and CDR2: LNHDA and SQIVND (reference sequence). The CDR3 reads CASYGTGRDTEAFF. CDR3 DNA sequence: TGTGCCAGTTACGGCACAGGAAGGGACACTGAAGCTTTCTTT.

The chain uses TRBV2 and TRBJ2-7, with D maybe TRBD1 (5 bases). Germline V CDR1 and CDR2: SNHLY, FYNNEI. V was shortened by 8 bases and J by 2 bases, with 16 bases between the two germline ends. CDR3 length: 14 amino acids. The CDR3 reads CASVWTQNAYEQYF. Written as DNA, the CDR3 is TGTGCCAGCGTCTGGACACAGAACGCCTACGAGCAGTACTTC.

This chain joins TRBV20-1 and TRBJ1-5; TRBD1 matches at 7 bases. This CDR3 is 16 amino acids long. Germline V gene data show CDR1 as DFQATT and CDR2 as SNEGSKA (reference sequence). With V trimmed by 6 bases and J by 1 base, 12 bases remained unmatched. CDR3 nucleotides: TGCAGTGCCAGCAGTCTGACAGGGAGCAGCAATCAGCCCCAGCATTTT. It specifies CSASSLTGSSNQPQHF.

This clonotype appeared once. The chain recombines TRBV24-1 with TRBJ1-2, with TRBD2 matching 8 bases. The last part of the DNA fits TRBJ2-1 better; the J call may be wrong. The germline V gene encodes CDR1 KGHDR and CDR2 SFDVKD. The CDR3 has 14 residues. The CDR3 nucleotides read TGTGCCACCAGTGATACGGGGGGGCAGAATGAGCAGTTCTTC. As protein: CATSDTGGQNEQFF.

This clonotype was counted ten times or more. This chain joins TRBV5-8 and TRBJ2-7; 11 nucleotides agree with TRBD1. The germline V gene encodes CDR1 SGHTS and CDR2 YDEGEE. The V segment lost 1 base and the J segment 6 bases; nucleotides outside the gene matches: 6. The CDR3 contains 15 residues. DNA of the CDR3: TGTGCCAGCAGCTTGCCGGGACAGGGGGTGGGCGAGCAGTACTTC. Translated: CASSLPGQGVGEQYF. Looking up the rest from reference TRBV5-8 and TRBJ2-7 gives the full variable domain: EAGVTQSPTHLIKTRGQQATLRCSPISGHTSVYWYQQALGLGLQFLLWYDEGEERNRGNFPPRFSGRQFPNYSSELNVNALELEDSALYLCASSLPGQGVGEQYFGPGTRLTVT.

In its sample, this clonotype was seen many times. This chain connects TRBV12-3 or TRBV12-4 to TRBJ1-2; weak D call: TRBD1 (5 bases). The CDR3 runs 15 residues. V lost 6 bases to trimming and J lost 4 bases, with 18 bases between them. DNA of the CDR3: TGTGCCAGCAGCCCCTCCGGTACAGGAAGCTATGGCTACACCTTC. Its translation is CASSPSGTGSYGYTF.

This clonotype was detected a few times. The chain uses TRBV29-1 and TRBJ1-1, with a tentative D call TRBD1 (6 bases). The CDR3 has 14 residues. The V and J ends lost 7 bases and 4 bases respectively, with 19 bases between them. Germline CDR1 SQVTM, CDR2 ANQGSEA. As DNA, the CDR3 is TGCAGCGCATTCACCAGAGGGGGGGGCACTGAAGCTTTCTTT. It translates to CSAFTRGGGTEAFF.

This clonotype appeared once. The CDR3, as DNA: TGTGCCAGCAGTTTAAGGGGTGACACCGGGACAGGCGTGGGTGGCTACACCTTC. This encodes CASSLRGDTGTGVGGYTF. The rearrangement links TRBV12-3 or TRBV12-4 to TRBJ1-2, with TRBD1 matching 8 bases. This CDR3 region has 18 residues. V trimming: 2 bases; J trimming: 7 bases; junction bases outside the gene matches: 18.

The sample holds many counts of this clonotype. This chain connects TRBV20-1 to TRBJ2-5; 8 bases line up with TRBD1. V lost 5 bases, J lost 5 bases, and 13 bases stayed unmatched. This CDR3 has 15 amino acids. Germline values: CDR1 DFQATT, CDR2 SNEGSKA (reference sequence). The CDR3 spells CSAGRQGSTGETQYF. CDR3 bases: TGCAGTGCTGGTAGACAGGGGAGCACGGGGGAGACCCAGTACTTC.